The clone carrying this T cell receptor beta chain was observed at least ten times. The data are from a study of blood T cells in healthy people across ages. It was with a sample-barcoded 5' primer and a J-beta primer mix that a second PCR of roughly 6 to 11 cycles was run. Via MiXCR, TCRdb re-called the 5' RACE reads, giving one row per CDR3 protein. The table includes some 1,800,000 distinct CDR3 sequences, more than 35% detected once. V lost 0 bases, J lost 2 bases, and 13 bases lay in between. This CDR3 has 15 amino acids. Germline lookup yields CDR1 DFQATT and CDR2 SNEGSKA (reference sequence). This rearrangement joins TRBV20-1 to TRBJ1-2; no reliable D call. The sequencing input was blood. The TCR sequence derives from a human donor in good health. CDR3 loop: CSARDFQVPNYGYTF. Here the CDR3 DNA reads TGCAGTGCTAGAGATTTTCAGGTTCCGAACTATGGCTACACCTTC.